The source of this T cell receptor (beta chain) is a study of blood T cell repertoires in COVID-19 (dated by TCRdb to about 2020). General notes on the study: The collaborator samples originated in the United States, Italy and Spain and spanned the acute and convalescent phases of COVID-19. The sample metadata nearly always contained a de-identified subject ID, COVID-19 status, age in years and sex. The dataset comprised deeply sampled blood TCRbeta repertoires from subjects exposed to, actively infected with, or recovered from COVID-19. Where HLA class I and class II types were available, the types were taken from metadata supplied by the sample provider, not from assay-based typing. A freely available public database, intended as a resource for researchers studying the immune response to SARS-CoV-2, is where the repertoires were released. Samples were obtained from the ongoing ImmuneRACE study (first 160 participants) and from 950 to 1,500 subjects provided by 6 global collaborators. The material from the prospective study consisted of cDNA or gDNA derived from T cells, B-cell-depleted T cells, or PBMCs.

Overall results and qualifications from the work: How much clinical and demographic metadata was included differed by source and by participant, and the metadata was provided uncurated.

The immunoSEQ Assay, a bias-controlled multiplex PCR, was used to amplify TCRbeta CDR3 regions from genomic DNA. Regarding the original processing steps: The number of nucleated cells in each sample was estimated by amplification of reference gene primers within the assay. To quantify the absolute abundance of each unique TCRbeta CDR3 rearrangement, sequence reads were collapsed and filtered. For each sample, productive Simpson clonality was calculated as the square root of Simpson's diversity index over productive rearrangements. In TCRdb, the immuneACCESS table is reduced to in-frame sequences with V and J assigned. These tables do not hold every clone; where another copy was compared, an unresolved V gene accounts for under half, and the others remain unexplained. V and J calls and clone size are given by that table; D and trimming were obtained from the DNA. For this sample the table gives some 70,000 clones, of which around 93% were detected only once. Approximately 7.5% of the sample is held by the ten biggest clonotypes.

Between the V and J ends, shortened by 8 bases and 1 base respectively, the junction contains 18 bases. CDR1 and CDR2, per the germline V gene, are MDHEN and SYDVKM. From cysteine to phenylalanine, the CDR3 is 15 amino acids long. Only CDR3 DNA remains: 45 bases, in frame from the first base. As concerns this clone: What this receptor recognizes is not known. Base qualities are not at hand, and no much larger clone is one base apart.

Whole blood was collected in K2EDTA tubes by collaborating institutions according to the institutions' own protocols. For TCRbeta analysis, collaborators shipped samples as frozen whole blood, isolated PBMCs, or DNA extracted from either of those sample types. Recombination connected TRBV28 to TRBJ2-7, with a tentative D gene TRBD2 over 6 matching bases. Source material: peripheral blood. The receptor was isolated from a human donor in a cohort sampled during active COVID-19. The DNA sequence follows: TGTGCCAGCGAAGAGGGAGGCCTAACGTCCTACGAGCAGTACTTC. This is translated as CASEEGGLTSYEQYF.